What follows are 22 T cell receptor beta chains derived from one specimen sequenced in a study of T cells after posttransplantation cyclophosphamide. A marrow graft followed busulfan-fludarabine conditioning, with cyclophosphamide on days +3 and +4. TCRdb's table, derived via immunoSEQ multiplex PCR, lists solely in-frame clones and lacks some. The sample offers around 8,000 clones and no singletons, the top ten holding 8.5% to 12%. Sequencing was performed on PBMCs, taken after allogeneic stem cell transplant with posttransplant cyclophosphamide. The source of these receptors is a female patient aged 45-65 years who received an allogeneic stem cell transplant from a related donor, was CMV-positive, and had no GVHD. Some T cells may be transferred from the graft donor.

This clone was counted many times. The chain has TRBV18 and TRBJ1-1; D remains unclear. Germline CDR1 reads KGHSH; CDR2 reads LQKENI. The CDR3 is made up of 15 amino acids. The V end lost 8 bases, the J end lost 2 bases, and 18 bases lay between the germline ends. CDR3 loop: CASTTGVGGNTEAFF. CDR3 bases: TGTGCCAGCACAACCGGGGTGGGCGGAAACACTGAAGCTTTCTTT.

This clone occurred many times. This sequence joins TRBV11-2 and TRBJ2-7, with D possibly called TRBD1 or TRBD2 (7 bases each). Looked up from germline, CDR1 is SGHAT and CDR2 is FQNNGV. This CDR3 contains 15 residues. The germline V and J ends were trimmed by 4 bases and 7 bases, with 20 bases remaining between them. CDR3 sequence: CASSSAAGVRGEQYF. In DNA, the CDR3 is TGTGCCAGCAGCTCGGCGGCGGGAGTCAGGGGGGAGCAGTACTTC. The complete variable domain, with remaining parts taken from reference TRBV11-2 and TRBJ2-7, reads EAGVAQSPRYKIIEKRQSVAFWCNPISGHATLYWYQQILGQGPKLLIQFQNNGVVDDSQLPKDRFSAERLKGVDSTLKIQPAKLEDSAVYLCASSSAAGVRGEQYFGPGTRLTVT.

This clone was recorded many times. Written as DNA, the CDR3 is TGCAGCGTCGTACAGGGCAATCAGCCCCAGCATTTT. Translation gives CSVVQGNQPQHF. The chain is built from TRBV29-1 and TRBJ1-5; tentative D call: TRBD1 (5 bases). The V gene's germline CDR1 is SQVTM and CDR2 ANQGSEA. Trimming took off 6 bases at V and 2 bases at J, with 8 bases between the two ends. This CDR3 region has 12 residues. Full variable domain (missing parts from reference TRBV29-1 and TRBJ1-5): SAVISQKPSRDICQRGTSLTIQCQVDSQVTMMFWYRQQPGQSLTLIATANQGSEATYESGFVIDKFPISRPNLTFSTLTVSNMSPEDSSIYLCSVVQGNQPQHFGDGTRLSIL.

This clone was observed many times. The chain has TRBV12-3 or TRBV12-4 and TRBJ2-7; the D gene is possibly TRBD2 (5 bases). Deletions cut 5 bases from V and 2 bases from J, with 22 bases between. The CDR3 loop spans 17 amino acids. The chain's CDR3 is CASSPERGGGRAYEQYF. The CDR3 nucleotides are TGTGCCAGCAGTCCAGAACGCGGCGGAGGTAGAGCCTACGAGCAGTACTTC.

This clone was detected many times. V is TRBV25-1 and J is TRBJ2-1, with 8 bases fitting TRBD2. The CDR3 contains 15 residues. CDR1 MGHDK and CDR2 SYGVNS come from the germline V gene. Losses at the gene ends were 3 bases for V and 10 bases for J; bases not matched to a gene: 11. As DNA, the CDR3 is TGTGCCAGCAGTGATCCTAGCGGGTATTCGGAAGAGCAGTTCTTC. Its protein product is CASSDPSGYSEEQFF.

This clone was detected ten times or more. The chain employs TRBV27 and TRBJ1-1, with D possibly TRBD1 on 5 matching bases. CDR1 MNHEY and CDR2 SMNVEV come from the germline V gene (reference sequence). V was pared by 4 bases and J by 0 bases, with 9 bases between. CDR3 size: 14 residues. CDR3 amino acids: CASSSSGMNTEAFF. The CDR3 DNA reads as TGTGCCAGCAGTTCCTCAGGGATGAACACTGAAGCTTTCTTT.

This clone was seen many times. The V gene is TRBV13, the J gene TRBJ2-7, with D perhaps given as TRBD1 or TRBD2 (6 bases each). Germline V gene sequence: CDR1 PRHDT, CDR2 FYEKMQ (reference sequence). Trimming pared 3 bases from V and 7 bases from J, leaving 13 bases between. The CDR3 is 13 residues long. The CDR3 DNA follows: TGTGCCAGCAGCTTGGAGGGCCAGGGGGAGCAGTACTTC. Translated: CASSLEGQGEQYF.

This clone was seen many times. V usage is TRBV29-1 and J usage is TRBJ2-5; the D gene is possibly TRBD2 (6 bases). This CDR3 spans 12 amino acids. Trimming removed 5 bases from V and 0 bases from J, with 7 bases in between. Per germline, CDR1 SQVTM and CDR2 ANQGSEA. For the CDR3, the DNA is TGCAGCGTTCGGAGGGACCAAGAGACCCAGTACTTC. It translates to CSVRRDQETQYF.

This clone ranks as medium-sized (0.01 to 0.1%). The rearrangement links TRBV5-1 to TRBJ2-1, with D tentatively TRBD1 (6 bases). Germline CDR1 SGHRS, CDR2 YFSETQ. The ends were cut back, 3 bases at V and 6 bases at J, with 13 bases in the middle. The CDR3 sequence is 14 residues long. The CDR3 protein is CASSSQGPVNEQFF. The CDR3 region has the DNA TGCGCCAGCAGCTCCCAGGGGCCAGTCAATGAGCAGTTCTTC.

This clone was found many times. The V and J genes are TRBV19 and TRBJ2-1; 9 nucleotides align to TRBD2. This CDR3 contains 14 residues. In germline, CDR1 is LNHDA, CDR2 SQIVND (reference sequence). The junction had 1 base not matched to a gene; V was cut back by 5 bases and J by 2 bases. The CDR3 loop is CASSQRGAYNEQFF. DNA of the CDR3: TGTGCCAGTAGTCAGCGGGGGGCCTACAATGAGCAGTTCTTC.

In its sample, this clone was seen many times. This rearrangement joins TRBV7-2 to TRBJ2-4, with 15 bases fitting TRBD2. Unmatched junction bases numbered 4, after V lost 5 bases and J lost 5 bases. Germline V lookup: CDR1 SGHTA, CDR2 FQGNSA. This CDR3 comprises 16 residues. The CDR3 coding sequence is TGTGCCAGCAGCCGGACTAGCGGGAGGGCAGAAAACATTCAGTACTTC. Protein: CASSRTSGRAENIQYF.

This clone was seen repeatedly, ten times or more. This chain links TRBV9 with TRBJ1-2; D is possibly TRBD1 (6 bases). Germline lookup yields CDR1 SGDLS and CDR2 YYNGEE. This CDR3 region has 13 residues. The V end lost 6 bases, the J end lost 8 bases, and 17 bases lay between the germline ends. CDR3 residues: CASNRVMTGGYTF. Written as DNA, the CDR3 is TGTGCCAGCAACAGGGTTATGACCGGCGGCTACACCTTC.

V and J are TRBV29-1 and TRBJ1-5; 7 bases match TRBD1. V lost 3 bases and J lost 5; bases outside the gene matches: 4. This CDR3 comprises 13 residues. Looked up from germline, CDR1 is SQVTM and CDR2 is ANQGSEA. The CDR3 reads CSVENTGDQPQHF. In DNA form, the CDR3 reads TGCAGCGTTGAGAACACAGGGGATCAGCCCCAGCATTTT.

The chain is built from TRBV7-6 and TRBJ2-5; D is possibly TRBD1 (5 bases). The J call may not be correct, given that the DNA end is closer to TRBJ2-7. Germline CDR1 reads SGHVS; CDR2 reads FNYEAQ. This CDR3 is built from 15 residues. The CDR3 here is CASSPSSQGPYEQYF. CDR3 DNA sequence: TGTGCCAGCAGCCCATCCTCCCAGGGCCCCTACGAGCAGTACTTC.

This clone was seen many times. The chain combines TRBV6-6 with TRBJ2-2; D unresolved. Germline assignment: CDR1 MNHNY and CDR2 SVGAGI (reference sequence). V was pared by 8 bases and J by 3 bases, with 10 bases between. CDR3 length: 13 residues. The CDR3, as DNA: TGTGCCAGCCCCCCTTCGGACACCGGGGAGCTGTTTTTT. Translating gives CASPPSDTGELFF.

This clone was detected many times. The gene calls are TRBV5-5 and TRBJ2-3; TRBD2 agrees at 7 bases. The germline gives CDR1 SGHKS, CDR2 YYEKEE (reference sequence). This CDR3 comprises 15 residues. The ends lost 0 bases at V and 4 bases at J; junction bases unmatched: 5. CDR3 nucleotides: TGTGCCAGCAGCTTGGGCGCGGGAGTTCCAGATACGCAGTATTTT. It yields the protein CASSLGAGVPDTQYF.

At least ten counts were recorded for this clone. The rearrangement joins TRBV5-1 to TRBJ2-7, with 9 bases fitting TRBD2. CDR1 SGHRS and CDR2 YFSETQ come from the germline V gene. This CDR3 is 13 amino acids long. Germline trimming cut 3 bases from V and 4 bases from J; bases unmatched to any gene: 2. For the CDR3, the DNA is TGCGCCAGCAGCTCACTAGCGGGTTACGAGCAGTACTTC. This sequence encodes CASSSLAGYEQYF.

This clone has at least ten counts. CDR3 bases: TGTGCCAGTAACAGTCCTGTTTCGGACACTGAAGCTTTCTTT. This encodes CASNSPVSDTEAFF. The rearrangement links TRBV19 to TRBJ1-1; D ambiguous. The V gene's germline CDR1 is LNHDA and CDR2 SQIVND (reference sequence). V dropped 7 bases and J dropped 3 bases, with 15 bases sitting between them. The CDR3 has 14 amino acids.

This clone was recorded at least ten times. J is TRBJ2-3 and V is TRBV4-1, with D perhaps TRBD2 (6 bases). The CDR3 runs 15 residues. Per the germline V gene, CDR1 is MGHRA and CDR2 is YSYEKL. The germline V and J ends were trimmed by 0 bases and 1 base, with 8 bases remaining between them. For the CDR3, the DNA is TGCGCCAGCAGCCAAGATCCGGGGGGCACAGATACGCAGTATTTT. Translated, it gives CASSQDPGGTDTQYF.

This clone has only a few counts. The rearrangement uses TRBV30 and TRBJ2-7; D unresolved. Germline CDR1 and CDR2: GTSNPN and SVGIG (reference sequence). The CDR3 sequence is 14 residues long. Deletions cut 3 bases from V and 4 bases from J, with 16 bases between. CDR3 sequence reads: CAWRVARSTYEQYF. The CDR3 region has the DNA TGTGCCTGGAGGGTGGCCAGGTCCACATACGAGCAGTACTTC.

Judged by abundance, this clone is medium-sized. Here the CDR3 DNA reads TGCAGCGTTGTGTATGGAAACACCATATATTTT. It translates to CSVVYGNTIYF. The chain joins TRBV29-1 to TRBJ1-3, with D uncertain. Germline CDR1 reads SQVTM; CDR2 reads ANQGSEA. The CDR3 is 11 amino acids. Trimming shortened V by 4 bases and J by 3 bases, and 4 bases separated the two germline ends.

This clone occurred many times. V gene TRBV11-3 combines with J gene TRBJ2-5; TRBD1 or TRBD2 may be the D gene (5 bases each). The length of the CDR3 is 16 residues. The V and J ends lost 1 base and 4 bases respectively, with 16 bases between them. Looked up from germline, CDR1 is SGHNT and CDR2 is YENEEA. The CDR3 coding sequence is TGTGCCAGCAGCTTAGTGGTCCCAGGGAGAGGAGAGACCCAGTACTTC. This codes for CASSLVVPGRGETQYF.